The clone carrying this T cell receptor (beta chain) was counted many times. Antigen unknown. This sample is drawn from a study of CD8+CD57+ T cells in acquired aplastic anemia. Study-wide background: Isolated CD4+ and CD8+ cells, once sorted, yielded DNA averaging roughly 3.4 ug.

Both TCR beta VDJ combination and CDR3 sequence profiling were carried out. Genomic DNA was the template for this profiling. Via MiXCR, TCRdb re-called the reads, giving one row per CDR3 protein. The sample includes hundreds of thousands of distinct CDR3 sequences, around 30% of them seen just once. Germline V gene data show CDR1 as SGDLS and CDR2 as YYNGEE. V was trimmed by 0 bases and J by 2 bases, leaving 9 bases between them. CDR3 length equals 14 residues. Study results and limitations: Between patients and controls, CD8+ Simpson's diversity did not vary significantly.

Patients chosen for sequencing had CD8+CD57+ cells that had expanded, as shown by flow cytometry. Receipt of therapy had not occurred in any patient by the time of blood sampling. The TCR was taken from a human donor with aplastic anemia. V gene TRBV9 combines with J gene TRBJ2-7; possibly TRBD2 for D (5 bases). The material sequenced was sorted CD4+, CD8+, or CD8+CD57+ T cells (not recorded which) from PBMCs. The CDR3 reads CASSVGIGTYEQYF. The CDR3, as DNA: TGTGCCAGCAGCGTAGGTATCGGGACCTACGAGCAGTACTTC.